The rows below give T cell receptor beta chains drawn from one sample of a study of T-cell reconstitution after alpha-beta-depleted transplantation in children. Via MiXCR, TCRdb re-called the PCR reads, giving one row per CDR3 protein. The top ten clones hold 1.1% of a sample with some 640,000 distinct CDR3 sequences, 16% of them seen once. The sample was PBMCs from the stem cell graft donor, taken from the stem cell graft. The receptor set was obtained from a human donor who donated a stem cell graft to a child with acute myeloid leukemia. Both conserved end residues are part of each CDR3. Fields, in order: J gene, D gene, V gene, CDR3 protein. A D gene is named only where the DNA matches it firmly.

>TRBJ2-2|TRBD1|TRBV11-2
CASSPNDRVRTNTGELFF
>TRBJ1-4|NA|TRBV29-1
CSGGIDVEKLFF
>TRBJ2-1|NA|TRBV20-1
CSARLPTSSYNEQFF
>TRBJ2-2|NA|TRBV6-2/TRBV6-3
CASSPPGGELFF
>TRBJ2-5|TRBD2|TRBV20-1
CSARREGETQYF
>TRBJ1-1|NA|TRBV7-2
CASSLTSGSNTEAFF
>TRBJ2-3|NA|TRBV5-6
CASSPGASLDTQYF
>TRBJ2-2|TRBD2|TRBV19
CASRWGLAGGASNTGELFF
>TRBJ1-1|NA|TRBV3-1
CASSQAGRDTEAFF
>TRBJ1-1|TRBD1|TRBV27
CASSPFEGAATEAFF
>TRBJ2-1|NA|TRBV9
CASSVGASGYNEQFF
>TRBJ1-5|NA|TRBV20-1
CSARRLGRLSNQPQHF
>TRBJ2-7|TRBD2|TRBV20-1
CSATGTNEQYF
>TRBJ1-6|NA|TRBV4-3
CASSQNRDLTLHF
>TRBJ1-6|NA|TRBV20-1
CSARDRDRANSYNSPLHF
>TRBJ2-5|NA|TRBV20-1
CSASLAETQYF
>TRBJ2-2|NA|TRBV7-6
CASSLDPLLNTGELFF
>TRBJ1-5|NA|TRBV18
CASSLDTSNQPQHF
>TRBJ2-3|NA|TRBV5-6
CASSPATGRPDTQYF
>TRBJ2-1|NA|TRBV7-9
CASSRPGVYNEQFF
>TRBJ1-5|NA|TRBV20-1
CSAPGSLYSNQPQHF
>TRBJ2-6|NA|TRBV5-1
CASSPRPPGANVLTF
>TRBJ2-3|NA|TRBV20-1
CSAPGSPGARFGDTQYF
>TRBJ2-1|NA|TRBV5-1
CASSLKDGYNEQFF
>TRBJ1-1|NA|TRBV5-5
CASSLGDITEAFF
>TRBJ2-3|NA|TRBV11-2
CASSLIRNTDTQYF
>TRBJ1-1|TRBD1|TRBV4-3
CASSQEGQGARAFF
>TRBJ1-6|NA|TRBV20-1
CSARRGEPYNSPLHF
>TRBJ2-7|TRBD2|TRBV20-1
CSARDPASGLDEQYF